This T cell receptor (beta chain) is drawn from a study of monozygotic twins with inflammatory bowel disease. General observations from the study: The study found lower TCRbeta diversity (inverse Simpson) in IBD patients than in healthy co-twins.

An amount of approximately 3,500 ng of total RNA was used for each TCR library. TCRdb reprocessed the 5' RACE reads; each CDR3 protein has one entry and no DNA is given. Recorded for this sample: about 300,000 distinct CDR3 sequences. Concerning this clonotype itself: Its antigen is currently unknown.

Sequencing was carried out using blood. The sequence derives from a human donor with ulcerative colitis or Crohn's disease, or a healthy co-twin of an affected twin (not recorded which).

CDR3 loop: CASSPGLAGETQYF. The genes are TRBV4-2 and TRBJ2-5; the D call of TRBD2 rests on TCRdb alone, since no DNA is present to check it. CDR3 length equals 14 residues. Germline CDR1 is LGHNA and CDR2 is YNFKEQ.